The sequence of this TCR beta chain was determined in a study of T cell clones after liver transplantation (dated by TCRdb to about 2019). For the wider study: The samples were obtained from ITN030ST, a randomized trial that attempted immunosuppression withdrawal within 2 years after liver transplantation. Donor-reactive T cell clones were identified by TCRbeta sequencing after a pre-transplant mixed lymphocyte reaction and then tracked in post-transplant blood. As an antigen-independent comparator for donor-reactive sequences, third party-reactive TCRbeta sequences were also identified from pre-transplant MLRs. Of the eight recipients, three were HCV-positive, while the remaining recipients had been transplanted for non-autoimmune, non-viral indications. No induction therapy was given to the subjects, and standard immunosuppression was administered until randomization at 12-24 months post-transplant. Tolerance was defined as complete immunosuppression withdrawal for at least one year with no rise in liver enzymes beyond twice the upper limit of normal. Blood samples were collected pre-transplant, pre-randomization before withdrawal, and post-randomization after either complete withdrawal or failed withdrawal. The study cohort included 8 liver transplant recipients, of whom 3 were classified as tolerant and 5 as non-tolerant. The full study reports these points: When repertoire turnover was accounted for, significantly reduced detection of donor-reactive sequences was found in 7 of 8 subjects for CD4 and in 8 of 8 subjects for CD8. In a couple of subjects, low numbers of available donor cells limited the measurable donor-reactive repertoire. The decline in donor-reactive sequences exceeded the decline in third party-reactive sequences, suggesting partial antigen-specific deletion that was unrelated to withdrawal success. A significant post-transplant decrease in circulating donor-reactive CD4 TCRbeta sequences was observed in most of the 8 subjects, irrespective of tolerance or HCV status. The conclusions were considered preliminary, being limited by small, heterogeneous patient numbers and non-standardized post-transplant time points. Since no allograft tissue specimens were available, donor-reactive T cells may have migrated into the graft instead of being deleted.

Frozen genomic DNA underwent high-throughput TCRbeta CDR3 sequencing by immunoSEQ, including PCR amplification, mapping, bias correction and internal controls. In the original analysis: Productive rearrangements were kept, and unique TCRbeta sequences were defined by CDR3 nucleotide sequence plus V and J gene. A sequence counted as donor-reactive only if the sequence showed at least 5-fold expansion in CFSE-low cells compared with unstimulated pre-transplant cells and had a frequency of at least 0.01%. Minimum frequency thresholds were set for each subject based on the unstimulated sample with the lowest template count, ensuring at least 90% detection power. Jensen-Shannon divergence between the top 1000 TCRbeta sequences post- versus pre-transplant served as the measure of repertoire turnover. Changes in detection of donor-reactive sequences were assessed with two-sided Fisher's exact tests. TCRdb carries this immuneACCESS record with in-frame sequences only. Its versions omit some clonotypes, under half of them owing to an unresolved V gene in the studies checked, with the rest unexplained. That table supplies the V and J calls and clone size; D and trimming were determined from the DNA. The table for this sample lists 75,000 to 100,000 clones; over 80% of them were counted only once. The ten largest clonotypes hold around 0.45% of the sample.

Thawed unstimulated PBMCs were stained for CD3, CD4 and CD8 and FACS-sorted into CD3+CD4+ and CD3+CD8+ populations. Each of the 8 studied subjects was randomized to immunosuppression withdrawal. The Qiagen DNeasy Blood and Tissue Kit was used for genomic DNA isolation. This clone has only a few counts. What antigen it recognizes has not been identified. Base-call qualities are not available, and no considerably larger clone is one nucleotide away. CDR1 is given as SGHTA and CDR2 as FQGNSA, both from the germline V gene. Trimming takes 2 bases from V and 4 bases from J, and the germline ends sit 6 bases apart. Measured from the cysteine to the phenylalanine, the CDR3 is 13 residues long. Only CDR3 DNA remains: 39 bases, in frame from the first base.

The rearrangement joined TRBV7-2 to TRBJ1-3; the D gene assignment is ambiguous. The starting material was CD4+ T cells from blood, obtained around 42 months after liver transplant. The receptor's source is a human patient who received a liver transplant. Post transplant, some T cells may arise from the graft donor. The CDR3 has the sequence CASSLFEGNTIYF. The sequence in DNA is TGTGCCAGCAGCTTATTTGAGGGAAACACCATATATTTT.